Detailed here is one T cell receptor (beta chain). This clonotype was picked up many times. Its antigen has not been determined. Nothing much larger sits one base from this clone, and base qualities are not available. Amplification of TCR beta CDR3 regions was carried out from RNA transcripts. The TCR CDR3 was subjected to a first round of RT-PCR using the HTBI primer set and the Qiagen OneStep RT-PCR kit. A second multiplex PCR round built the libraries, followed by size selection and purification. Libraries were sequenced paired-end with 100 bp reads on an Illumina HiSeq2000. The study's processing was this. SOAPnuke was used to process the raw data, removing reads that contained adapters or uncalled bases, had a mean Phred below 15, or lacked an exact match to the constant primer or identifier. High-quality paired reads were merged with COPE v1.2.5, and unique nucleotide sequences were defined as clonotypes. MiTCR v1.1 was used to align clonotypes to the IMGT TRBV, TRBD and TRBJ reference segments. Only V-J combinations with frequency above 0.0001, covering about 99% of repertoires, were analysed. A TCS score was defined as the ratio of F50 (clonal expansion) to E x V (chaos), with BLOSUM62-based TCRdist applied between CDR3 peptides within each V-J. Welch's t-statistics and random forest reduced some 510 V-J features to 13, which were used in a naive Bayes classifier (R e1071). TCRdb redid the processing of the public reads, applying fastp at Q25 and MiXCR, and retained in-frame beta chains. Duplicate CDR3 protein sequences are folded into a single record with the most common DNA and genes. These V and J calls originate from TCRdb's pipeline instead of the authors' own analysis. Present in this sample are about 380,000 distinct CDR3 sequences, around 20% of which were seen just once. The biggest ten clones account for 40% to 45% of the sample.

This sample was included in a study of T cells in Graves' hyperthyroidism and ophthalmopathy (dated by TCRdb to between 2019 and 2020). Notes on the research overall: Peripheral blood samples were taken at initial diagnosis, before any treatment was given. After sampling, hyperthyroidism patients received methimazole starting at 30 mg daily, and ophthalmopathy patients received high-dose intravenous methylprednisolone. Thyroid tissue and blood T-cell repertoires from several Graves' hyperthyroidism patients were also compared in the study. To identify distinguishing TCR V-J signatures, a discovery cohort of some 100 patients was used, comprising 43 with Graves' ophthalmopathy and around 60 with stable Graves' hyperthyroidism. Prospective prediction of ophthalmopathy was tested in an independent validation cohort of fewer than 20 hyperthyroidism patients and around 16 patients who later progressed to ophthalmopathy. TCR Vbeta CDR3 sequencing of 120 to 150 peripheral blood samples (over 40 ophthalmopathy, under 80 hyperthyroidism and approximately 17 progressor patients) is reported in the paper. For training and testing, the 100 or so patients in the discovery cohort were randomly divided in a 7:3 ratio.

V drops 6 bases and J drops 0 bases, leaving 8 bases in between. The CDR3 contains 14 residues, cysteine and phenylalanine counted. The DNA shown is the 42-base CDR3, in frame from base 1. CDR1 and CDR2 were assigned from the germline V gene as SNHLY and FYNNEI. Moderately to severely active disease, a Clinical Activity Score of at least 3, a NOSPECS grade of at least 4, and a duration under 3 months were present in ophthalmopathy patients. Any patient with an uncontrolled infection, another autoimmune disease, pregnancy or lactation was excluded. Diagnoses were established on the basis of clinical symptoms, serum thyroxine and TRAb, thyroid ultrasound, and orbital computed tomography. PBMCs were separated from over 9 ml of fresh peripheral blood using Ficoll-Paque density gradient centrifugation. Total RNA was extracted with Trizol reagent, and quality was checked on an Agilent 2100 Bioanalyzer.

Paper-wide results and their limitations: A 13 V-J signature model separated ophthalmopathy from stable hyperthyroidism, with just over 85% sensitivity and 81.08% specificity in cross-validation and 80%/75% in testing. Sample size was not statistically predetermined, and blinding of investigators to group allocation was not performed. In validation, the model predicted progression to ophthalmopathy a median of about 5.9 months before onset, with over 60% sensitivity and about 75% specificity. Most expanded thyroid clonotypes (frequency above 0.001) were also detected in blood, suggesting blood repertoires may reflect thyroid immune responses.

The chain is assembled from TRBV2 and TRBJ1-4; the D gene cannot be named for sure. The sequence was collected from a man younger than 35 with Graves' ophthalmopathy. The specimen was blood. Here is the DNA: TGTGCCAGCAGAGACACCGCAACTAATGAAAAACTGTTTTTT. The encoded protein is CASRDTATNEKLFF.